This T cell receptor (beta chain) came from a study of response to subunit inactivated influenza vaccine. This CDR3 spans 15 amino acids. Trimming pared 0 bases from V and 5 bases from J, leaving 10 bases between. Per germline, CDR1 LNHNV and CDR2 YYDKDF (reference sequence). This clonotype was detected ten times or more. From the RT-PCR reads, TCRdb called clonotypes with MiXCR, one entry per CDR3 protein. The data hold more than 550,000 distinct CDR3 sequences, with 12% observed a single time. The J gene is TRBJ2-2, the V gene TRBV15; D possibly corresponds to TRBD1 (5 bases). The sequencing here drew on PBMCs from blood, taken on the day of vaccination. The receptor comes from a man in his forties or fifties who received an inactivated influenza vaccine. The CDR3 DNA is TGTGCCACCAGCAGAGATTTCAGGGAAACCGGGGAGCTGTTTTTT. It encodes CATSRDFRETGELFF.